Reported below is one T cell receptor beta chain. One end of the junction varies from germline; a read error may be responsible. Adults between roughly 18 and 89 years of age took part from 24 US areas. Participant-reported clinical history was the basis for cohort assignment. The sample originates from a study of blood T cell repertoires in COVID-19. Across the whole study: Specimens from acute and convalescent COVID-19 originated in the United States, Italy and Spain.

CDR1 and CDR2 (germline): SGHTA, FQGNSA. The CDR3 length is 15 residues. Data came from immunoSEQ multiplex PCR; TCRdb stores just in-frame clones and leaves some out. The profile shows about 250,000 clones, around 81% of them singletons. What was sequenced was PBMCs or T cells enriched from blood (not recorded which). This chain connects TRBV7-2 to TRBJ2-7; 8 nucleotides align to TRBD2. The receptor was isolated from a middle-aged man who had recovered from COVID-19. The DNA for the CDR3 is TGTGCCAGCAGGTTAGCTCGGGGGGGCTGGTACGAGCAGTACTTC. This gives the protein CASRLARGGWYEQYF.